These 27 T cell receptor beta chains were all obtained from the same sample, sequenced in a study of T-cell memory formation after mild COVID-19. TCRdb re-called the 5' RACE reads through MiXCR, storing one row per CDR3 protein. The data contain fewer than 50,000 distinct CDR3 sequences, 6% to 8% of them singletons. The sample taken for sequencing was PBMCs or a T cell subset sorted from them (not recorded which). These receptors were collected from a man aged 18 to 29 who had mild COVID-19 (a few samples of this study predate the infection). Cell type and time point are not known.

This CDR3 is CASTQQWRGGLNTEAFF. DNA of the CDR3: TGTGCCAGCACTCAACAGTGGAGAGGGGGGCTAAACACTGAAGCTTTCTTT. The genes are TRBV27 and TRBJ1-1; D might be TRBD1 (6 bases). CDR1 MNHEY and CDR2 SMNVEV come from the germline V gene (reference sequence). There are 17 residues in the CDR3. The V end was cut by 7 bases, the J end by 2 bases, with 23 bases between.

This clonotype has only a few counts. The chain recombines TRBV28 with TRBJ2-3; D possibly matches TRBD1 or TRBD2 (5 bases each). Looked up from germline, CDR1 is MDHEN and CDR2 is SYDVKM. The CDR3 sequence is 13 residues long. Trimming removed 3 bases at V and 6 bases at J, with 10 bases between. CDR3 nucleotides: TGTGCCAGCAGTTTCGGGGCTGGGGATACGCAGTATTTT. Translation: CASSFGAGDTQYF.

The V gene is TRBV14, the J gene TRBJ1-2, with D unclear. Deletions cut 7 bases from V and 2 bases from J, with 14 bases between. CDR1 is SGHDN, CDR2 FVKESK, per germline. The CDR3 spans 14 residues. The CDR3 sequence is CASTPAAGNYGYTF. CDR3 DNA sequence: TGTGCCAGCACCCCGGCGGCAGGAAACTATGGCTACACCTTC.

This clonotype occurred a few times. V usage is TRBV12-3 or TRBV12-4 and J usage is TRBJ1-5, with D maybe TRBD1 (5 bases). Trimming removed 7 bases at V and 1 base at J, with 8 bases between. CDR3 length: 13 amino acids. This CDR3 reads CASTRQSNQPQHF. CDR3 sequence (DNA): TGTGCCAGCACGCGACAGAGCAATCAGCCCCAGCATTTT.

This clonotype was recorded at least ten times. The V gene is TRBV7-2, the J gene TRBJ2-7; D perhaps matches TRBD2 (5 bases). CDR1 is SGHTA, CDR2 FQGNSA, per germline. The length of the CDR3 is 14 residues. Trimming removed 4 bases from V and 6 bases from J, with 16 bases in between. The chain's CDR3 is CASSSLPLGSEQYV. CDR3 nucleotide sequence: TGTGCCAGCAGCTCGCTCCCCCTGGGGAGCGAGCAGTACGTC.

This clonotype appeared many times. CDR3 sequence reads: CASSLWHSGQSNQPQHF. In DNA form, the CDR3 reads TGTGCCAGCAGCTTGTGGCACTCGGGACAAAGCAATCAGCCCCAGCATTTT. J is TRBJ1-5 and V is TRBV7-2; tentatively, D is TRBD1 (6 bases). The CDR3 is made up of 17 amino acids. The V gene's germline CDR1 is SGHTA and CDR2 FQGNSA. Trimming removed 3 bases at V and 1 base at J, with 16 bases between.

This clonotype has just a few counts. The J gene is TRBJ1-2, the V gene TRBV30; 7 nucleotides agree with TRBD1. The germline V gene encodes CDR1 GTSNPN and CDR2 SVGIG (reference sequence). CDR3 length equals 12 residues. J gave up 11 bases and V 0 bases, and 6 bases lay outside the gene matches. The CDR3 reads CAWSVRGLRYTF. CDR3 nucleotides: TGTGCCTGGAGTGTAAGGGGGCTGAGGTACACCTTC.

The chain combines TRBV6-2 or TRBV6-3 with TRBJ1-2; no clear D gene. This CDR3 is built from 13 residues. V shed 5 bases and J shed 6 bases, with 13 bases lying between them. In germline, CDR1 is MNHEY, CDR2 SVGEGT. Here the CDR3 reads CASSPREGDGYTF. CDR3 nucleotide sequence: TGTGCCAGCAGTCCCCGTGAGGGAGATGGCTACACCTTC.

This clonotype was detected only a few times. V and J are TRBV7-9 and TRBJ2-6, with D unclear. CDR1 is SEHNR and CDR2 is FQNEAQ in the germline V gene (reference sequence). V dropped 5 bases and J dropped 7 bases, with 9 bases sitting between them. The CDR3 loop spans 13 amino acids. CDR3 in amino acids: CASSLGPANVLTF. DNA of the CDR3: TGTGCCAGCAGCCTCGGCCCCGCCAACGTCCTGACTTTC.

This clonotype showed up just a few times. The V call is TRBV7-3, the J call TRBJ2-1; tentative D call: TRBD1 (6 bases). This CDR3 comprises 12 residues. V lost 10 bases to trimming and J lost 8 bases, with 15 bases between them. CDR1 is SGHTA and CDR2 is FQGTGA in the germline V gene. The CDR3: CATSSQGYEQFF. CDR3 sequence (DNA): TGTGCCACCAGTTCACAGGGCTATGAGCAGTTCTTC. Combining the CDR3 with reference TRBV7-3 and TRBJ2-1 gives the whole variable domain GAGVSQTPSNKVTEKGKYVELRCDPISGHTALYWYRQSLGQGPEFLIYFQGTGAADDSGLPNDRFFAVRPEGSVSTLKIQRTERGDSAVYLCATSSQGYEQFFGPGTRLTVL.

This clonotype was recorded a few times. The rearrangement links TRBV27 to TRBJ2-3; D is undetermined. This CDR3 has 18 amino acids. Germline lookup yields CDR1 MNHEY and CDR2 SMNVEV (reference sequence). V shed 1 base and J shed 3 bases, with 20 bases lying between them. CDR3 coding DNA: TGTGCCAGCAGTTTATACCCTTGGGCAGGTCGGACGACAGATACGCAGTATTTT. Translation: CASSLYPWAGRTTDTQYF.

This clonotype was seen at least ten times. The CDR3 protein is CASSQDGSGGASEQFF. The CDR3 nucleotides read TGCGCCAGCAGCCAAGATGGTAGCGGGGGGGCATCAGAGCAGTTCTTC. J is TRBJ2-1 and V is TRBV4-3; 11 bases are shared with TRBD2. With 0 bases clipped from V and 10 bases from J, the junction kept 8 bases outside the gene matches. The CDR3 loop spans 16 amino acids. From germline, CDR1 is LGHNA and CDR2 YSLEER.

This clonotype appeared a few times. The chain recombines TRBV12-5 with TRBJ1-1; TRBD1 is a possible D gene (6 bases). Germline CDR1 and CDR2: LGHNT and FRNRAP. This CDR3 region has 14 residues. V shed 1 base and J shed 4 bases, with 10 bases lying between them. The CDR3 DNA follows: TGTGCTAGTGGTTTGGGAACAGGGATCACTGAAGCTTTCTTT. As protein: CASGLGTGITEAFF.

This clonotype has only a few counts. The chain carries TRBV5-1 and TRBJ1-1; a weak D match, TRBD1 (6 bases). CDR1 and CDR2 from the germline V gene are SGHRS and YFSETQ. The CDR3 loop spans 15 amino acids. The V end was cut by 0 bases, the J end by 2 bases, with 11 bases between. The CDR3 spells CASSLGGTQNTEAFF. The CDR3 nucleotides are TGCGCCAGCAGCTTGGGGGGGACACAAAACACTGAAGCTTTCTTT.

This clonotype turned up a few times. V is TRBV25-1 and J is TRBJ2-3, with 7 bases matching TRBD2. Germline CDR1 and CDR2: MGHDK and SYGVNS. The CDR3 is 14 amino acids. V lost 5 bases to trimming and J lost 2 bases; unmatched junction nucleotides: 4. CDR3 in amino acids: CASSTSEVTDTQYF. CDR3 DNA: TGTGCCAGCAGTACTAGCGAGGTCACAGATACGCAGTATTTT.

This clonotype turned up a few times. The chain carries TRBV6-2 or TRBV6-3 and TRBJ1-1; 12 bases agree with TRBD1. After removal of 6 bases from V and 2 bases from J, the junction contained 4 bases not matched to a gene. The CDR3 covers 15 residues. The germline CDR1 and CDR2 sequences are MNHEY and SVGEGT. CDR3 residues: CASRGQGAGNTEAFF. The DNA of the CDR3 is TGTGCCAGCAGGGGACAGGGGGCGGGTAACACTGAAGCTTTCTTT.

The CDR3 DNA reads TGTGCCAGCACCTCGACAGGGGGCGAGAACAATTCACCCCTCCACTTT. It is translated as CASTSTGGENNSPLHF. J is TRBJ1-6 and V is TRBV6-2 or TRBV6-3, with 10 bases that match TRBD1. The germline CDR1 and CDR2 sequences are MNHEY and SVGEGT. J was trimmed by 7 bases and V by 7 bases; bases with no gene match: 10. The length of the CDR3 is 16 residues.

Only a few counts were recorded for this clonotype. The genes are TRBV5-5 and TRBJ1-2; D is perhaps TRBD1 (5 bases). Trimming removed 0 bases from V and 3 bases from J, with 15 bases in between. The CDR3 covers 16 residues. Germline V CDR1 and CDR2: SGHKS, YYEKEE (reference sequence). DNA for the CDR3: TGTGCCAGCAGCTTGGTCAATCAGGGTTCGGACTATGGCTACACCTTC. The encoded protein is CASSLVNQGSDYGYTF.

The table lists this clonotype with a few counts. The chain is built from TRBV7-9 and TRBJ1-1; possibly TRBD1 for D (6 bases). CDR3 length equals 13 residues. Per germline, CDR1 SEHNR and CDR2 FQNEAQ (reference sequence). Trimming stripped 2 bases from V and 5 bases from J, with 9 bases between. This CDR3 is CASSLQGRTEAFF. The CDR3 DNA is TGTGCCAGCAGCTTACAGGGGAGAACTGAAGCTTTCTTT.

The chain is built from TRBV10-3 and TRBJ1-2; no reliable D call. Trimming cost V 11 bases and J 5 bases, with 18 bases left between them. This CDR3 contains 13 residues. Germline values: CDR1 ENHRY, CDR2 SYGVKD. CDR3 in amino acids: CAFSAQRSYGYTF. The CDR3 DNA reads as TGTGCCTTTTCGGCACAGAGGAGTTATGGCTACACCTTC.

The rearrangement links TRBV7-9 to TRBJ2-1; 7 bases are shared with TRBD2. CDR3 length: 16 residues. V lost 6 bases and J lost 1; bases outside the gene matches: 9. Germline CDR1 SEHNR, CDR2 FQNEAQ (reference sequence). The CDR3 region is CASSKFLAASYNEQFF. The CDR3 DNA follows: TGTGCCAGCAGTAAATTCCTAGCGGCTTCCTACAATGAGCAGTTCTTC.

This clonotype was seen ten or more times. J is TRBJ1-3 and V is TRBV5-5; D unclear. Germline loops: CDR1 SGHKS, CDR2 YYEKEE (reference sequence). The V gene lost 0 bases and the J gene lost 4 bases, with 2 bases spanning the gap. The CDR3 is 12 residues long. CDR3 amino acids: CASSLDGNTIYF. DNA for the CDR3: TGTGCCAGCAGCTTGGACGGAAACACCATATATTTT.

The chain has TRBV9 and TRBJ2-1; D might be TRBD1 or TRBD2, each matching 5 bases. Germline V gene lookup returns CDR1 SGDLS and CDR2 YYNGEE. V was pared by 2 bases and J by 3 bases, with 12 bases between. This CDR3 has 15 amino acids. The CDR3: CASSVQGTLYNEQFF. The CDR3 DNA follows: TGTGCCAGCAGCGTCCAAGGGACCCTCTACAATGAGCAGTTCTTC.

This clonotype came up many times. The chain joins TRBV7-2 to TRBJ2-5; D is possibly TRBD1 (6 bases). Between the trimmed V and J ends, which lost 1 base and 5 bases, there was a span of 11 bases. Looked up from germline, CDR1 is SGHTA and CDR2 is FQGNSA. The CDR3 loop spans 14 amino acids. CDR3 bases: TGTGCCAGCAGCTTAGGGGGGCGCGGGGAGACCCAGTACTTC. Translated: CASSLGGRGETQYF.

This clonotype was seen more than once but under ten times. The chain carries TRBV25-1 and TRBJ2-1, with TRBD1 as a possible D gene (6 bases). CDR3 length: 15 residues. Germline assignment: CDR1 MGHDK and CDR2 SYGVNS. V was trimmed by 5 bases and J by 0 bases, leaving 11 bases between them. The DNA of the CDR3 is TGTGCCAGCAGTTTACAGGGAAACTCCTACAATGAGCAGTTCTTC. Translation: CASSLQGNSYNEQFF. Using reference TRBV25-1 and TRBJ2-1 for the parts outside the CDR3, the full variable domain is EADIYQTPRYLVIGTGKKITLECSQTMGHDKMYWYQQDPGMELHLIHYSYGVNSTEKGDLSSESTVSRIRTEHFPLTLESARPSHTSQYLCASSLQGNSYNEQFFGPGTRLTVL.

This clonotype was observed at least ten times. The chain uses TRBV2 and TRBJ2-7; the D is unclear. V was shortened by 1 base and J by 2 bases, with 6 bases between the two germline ends. The CDR3 contains 13 residues. CDR1 SNHLY and CDR2 FYNNEI come from the germline V gene. The chain's CDR3 is CASSEGQTYEQYV. CDR3 DNA: TGTGCCAGCAGTGAAGGTCAGACCTACGAGCAGTACGTC.

This clonotype was detected a few times. The chain carries TRBV7-9 and TRBJ1-3; D is unresolved. This CDR3 contains 17 residues. The germline V gene has CDR1 SEHNR and CDR2 FQNEAQ (reference sequence). The V end was cut by 5 bases, the J end by 0 bases, with 17 bases between. The CDR3 DNA is TGTGCCAGCAGCGACCGAAAGATTGGACGCTCTGGAAACACCATATATTTT. Translated, it gives CASSDRKIGRSGNTIYF.